This T cell receptor beta chain was identified in a study of OX40 agonist ivuxolimab in advanced cancers. Study-level background: Intravenous ivuxolimab was administered to patients every 2 weeks at 0.01 to 10 mg/kg.

Sequencing used immunoSEQ multiplex PCR; TCRdb keeps in-frame clones, though not all of them. The repertoire holds about 50,000 clones, with approximately 86% as singletons. Trimming stripped 2 bases from V and 6 bases from J, with 14 bases between. This CDR3 is built from 14 residues. Germline CDR1 is GTSNPN and CDR2 is SVGIG (reference sequence). The TCR was taken from an adult with an advanced solid tumor such as melanoma, head and neck, liver or kidney cancer. V gene TRBV30 combines with J gene TRBJ2-1, with D perhaps being TRBD1 or TRBD2 (5 bases each). The sample consisted of CD4+ or CD8+ T cells sorted from blood, taken in a trial of the OX40 agonist ivuxolimab. This chain's CDR3 is CAWSLGTSANEQFF. CDR3 nucleotides: TGTGCCTGGAGTTTAGGGACGTCAGCCAATGAGCAGTTCTTC.